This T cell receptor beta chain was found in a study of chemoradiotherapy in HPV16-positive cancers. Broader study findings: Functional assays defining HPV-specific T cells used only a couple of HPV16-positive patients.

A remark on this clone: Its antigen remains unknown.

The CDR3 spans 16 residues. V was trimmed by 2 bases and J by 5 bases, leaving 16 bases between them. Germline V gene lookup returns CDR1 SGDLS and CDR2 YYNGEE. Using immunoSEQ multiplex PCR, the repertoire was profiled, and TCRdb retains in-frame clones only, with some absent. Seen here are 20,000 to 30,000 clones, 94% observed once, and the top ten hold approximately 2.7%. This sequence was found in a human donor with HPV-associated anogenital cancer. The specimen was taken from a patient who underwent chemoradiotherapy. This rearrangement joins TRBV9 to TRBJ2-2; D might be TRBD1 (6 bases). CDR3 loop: CASSVGATERTGELFF. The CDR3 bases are TGTGCCAGCAGCGTGGGGGCTACGGAAAGGACCGGGGAGCTGTTTTTT.